The 8 T cell receptor beta chains below all came from one sample that was sequenced in a study of CD8 T cells in ankylosing spondylitis. TCRdb reprocessed the 5' RACE reads with MiXCR, giving one entry per CDR3 protein. The repertoire holds 800,000 to 900,000 distinct CDR3 sequences, with roughly 12% as singletons. Whole-study findings and limits: For ankylosing spondylitis blood, a TCR beta motif of eight or nine highly homologous variants appeared characteristic.

These receptors are not linked to any known antigen. Sequenced input: blood, either unsorted or a sorted T cell fraction (not recorded which). The source is a male donor with ankylosing spondylitis.

The chain joins TRBV7-9 to TRBJ2-3; 8 bases match TRBD2. The V segment lost 6 bases and the J segment 10 bases; nucleotides outside the gene matches: 6. Germline loops: CDR1 SEHNR, CDR2 FQNEAQ (reference sequence). The CDR3 covers 12 residues. DNA of the CDR3: TGTGCCAGCAGGGGAGCGGGAGCTTCGCAGTATTTT. Amino acids: CASRGAGASQYF.

Only a few counts were recorded for this clonotype. This chain joins TRBV12-3 or TRBV12-4 and TRBJ2-2; no reliable D call. This CDR3 contains 13 residues. V was pared by 1 base and J by 7 bases, with 7 bases between. CDR3 protein: CASSLEGIGELFF. The DNA for the CDR3 is TGTGCCAGCAGTTTAGAAGGGATCGGGGAGCTGTTTTTT.

The chain is built from TRBV7-2 and TRBJ2-1, with 15 bases fitting TRBD2. This CDR3 has 16 amino acids. With 5 bases clipped from V and 9 bases from J, the junction kept 8 bases outside the gene matches. The germline gives CDR1 SGHTA, CDR2 FQGNSA. The CDR3 DNA reads as TGTGCCAGCAGCCCACGGACTAGCGGGGGGGCCGGTGAGCAGTTCTTC. Its protein product is CASSPRTSGGAGEQFF.

The V call is TRBV20-1, the J call TRBJ2-3, with 9 bases fitting TRBD2. Germline-derived CDR1 and CDR2 are DFQATT and SNEGSKA (reference sequence). V trimming: 2 bases; J trimming: 4 bases; junction bases outside the gene matches: 4. The CDR3 is made up of 14 amino acids. The CDR3 coding sequence is TGCAGTGCTAGACGTAGCGGGAGCGCAGATACGCAGTATTTT. As protein: CSARRSGSADTQYF.

The chain combines TRBV27 with TRBJ2-1, with D perhaps being TRBD1 or TRBD2 (5 bases each). CDR3 length: 17 residues. Trimming removed 0 bases from V and 0 bases from J, with 12 bases in between. CDR1 MNHEY and CDR2 SMNVEV come from the germline V gene (reference sequence). This CDR3 is CASSLSRWDGSYNEQFF. The CDR3 DNA follows: TGTGCCAGCAGTTTATCCAGGTGGGACGGCTCCTACAATGAGCAGTTCTTC.

This clonotype came up a few times. The V call is TRBV6-1, the J call TRBJ1-5; no clear D. The germline V and J ends were trimmed by 5 bases and 0 bases, with 17 bases remaining between them. This CDR3 spans 17 amino acids. Germline V gene lookup returns CDR1 MNHNS and CDR2 SASEGT. The CDR3 DNA reads TGTGCCAGCAGTATGGGTCCAGACCTGTATAGCAATCAGCCCCAGCATTTT. This codes for CASSMGPDLYSNQPQHF.

The sample holds a few counts of this clonotype. CDR3 loop: CASSLIRLGSYNEQFF. Here the CDR3 DNA reads TGTGCCAGCAGCTTAATACGATTGGGCTCCTACAATGAGCAGTTCTTC. The gene calls are TRBV13 and TRBJ2-1; D is ambiguous. The CDR3 extends over 16 amino acids. Trimming took 2 bases from V and 0 from J, leaving 11 bases between them. Germline-derived CDR1 and CDR2 are PRHDT and FYEKMQ (reference sequence).

This clonotype was detected only a few times. The rearrangement joins TRBV4-3 to TRBJ1-2; D gene unclear. CDR3 size: 15 residues. V was clipped by 1 base and J by 3 bases, with 12 bases between them. Germline-derived CDR1 and CDR2 are LGHNA and YSLEER. CDR3 nucleotide sequence: TGCGCCAGCAGCCAAGCCCTGGGAGCTTACTATGGCTACACCTTC. It encodes CASSQALGAYYGYTF.